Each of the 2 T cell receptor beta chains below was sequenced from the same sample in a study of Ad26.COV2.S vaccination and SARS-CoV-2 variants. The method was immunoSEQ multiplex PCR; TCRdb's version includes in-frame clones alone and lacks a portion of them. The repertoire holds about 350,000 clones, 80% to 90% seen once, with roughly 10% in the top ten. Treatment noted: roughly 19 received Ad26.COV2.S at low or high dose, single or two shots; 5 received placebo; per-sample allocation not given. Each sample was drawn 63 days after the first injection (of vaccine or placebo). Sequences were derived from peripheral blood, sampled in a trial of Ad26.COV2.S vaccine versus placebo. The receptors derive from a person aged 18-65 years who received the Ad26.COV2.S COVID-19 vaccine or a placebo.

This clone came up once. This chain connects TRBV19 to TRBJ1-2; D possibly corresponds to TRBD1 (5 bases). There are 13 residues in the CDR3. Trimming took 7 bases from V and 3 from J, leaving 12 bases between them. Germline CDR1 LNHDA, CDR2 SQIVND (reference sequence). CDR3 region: CASNVGPYYGYTF. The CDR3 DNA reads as TGTGCCAGTAATGTGGGGCCGTACTATGGCTACACCTTC. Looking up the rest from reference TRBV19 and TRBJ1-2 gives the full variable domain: DGGITQSPKYLFRKEGQNVTLSCEQNLNHDAMYWYRQDPGQGLRLIYYSQIVNDFQKGDIAEGYSVSREKKESFPLTVTSAQKNPTAFYLCASNVGPYYGYTFGSGTRLTVV.

Here the CDR3 reads CATSDAPGGHGYTF. CDR3 DNA: TGTGCCACCAGTGATGCACCGGGCGGACACGGCTACACCTTC. V usage is TRBV24-1 and J usage is TRBJ1-2, with D tentatively TRBD1 (5 bases). CDR1 and CDR2 from the germline V gene are KGHDR and SFDVKD. The length of the CDR3 is 14 residues. V lost 3 bases and J 8 bases, leaving 15 bases between the germline ends.